Following are 3 T cell receptor beta chains from one sample sequenced in a study of T cells after yellow fever vaccination. TCRdb used MiXCR to reprocess the 5' RACE reads, holding one entry per CDR3 protein. The sample has about 430,000 distinct CDR3 sequences, roughly 20% seen once. This sample comprised PBMCs, obtained before the yellow fever booster vaccination. The source of these receptors is a man between 18 and 29 years old who received the YFV17D yellow fever vaccine.

This clonotype was recorded a few times. The rearrangement uses TRBV6-5 and TRBJ2-2, with 9 nucleotides matching TRBD2. Germline-derived CDR1 and CDR2 are MNHEY and SVGAGI. The trim removed 6 bases at V and 1 base at J, leaving 0 bases unmatched. The CDR3 runs to 14 residues. DNA for the CDR3: TGTGCCAGCAGGCGGGGGGGGAACACCGGGGAGCTGTTTTTT. It translates to CASRRGGNTGELFF.

V gene TRBV27 combines with J gene TRBJ2-5; no firm D call. Trimming removed 6 bases from V and 3 bases from J, with 14 bases in between. The CDR3 contains 14 residues. Germline V gene lookup returns CDR1 MNHEY and CDR2 SMNVEV (reference sequence). DNA of the CDR3: TGTGCCAGCAGCTTCGGGCCGTATAAAGAGACCCAGTACTTC. Encoded protein: CASSFGPYKETQYF.

This clonotype was counted only a few times. The J gene is TRBJ2-7, the V gene TRBV6-2 or TRBV6-3, with a tentative D call TRBD2 (6 bases). The germline V gene has CDR1 MNHEY and CDR2 SVGEGT. The V and J ends lost 10 bases and 0 bases respectively, with 19 bases between them. CDR3 length equals 15 residues. The CDR3 loop reads CATRRGPSSSYEQYV. CDR3 bases: TGTGCCACCAGGAGGGGACCATCGAGCTCCTACGAGCAGTACGTC.